This T cell receptor beta chain was found in a study of blood T cells in healthy people across ages. This CDR3 region has 13 residues. Germline loops: CDR1 ENHRY, CDR2 SYGVKD. V lost 2 bases, J lost 9 bases, and 11 bases lay in between. A sample-barcoded 5' primer and a J-beta primer mix were used in a second PCR of roughly 6 to 12 cycles. A minimum of 3 million CDR3-containing paired-end reads was obtained for each sample. TCRdb independently ran MiXCR on the 5' RACE reads; one entry per CDR3 protein. The sample includes 750,000 to 1,000,000 distinct CDR3 sequences, just under 30% of them seen just once. These data were also filed under a second study, of T cells of mothers and their children. From that second work: The study obtained over 8 million TCR beta CDR3 reads per mother and around 3 million per child. The effect of thymic selection on TCR recombination output is similar between related and unrelated pairs. Related pairs of mothers and children showed slightly higher, non-significant overlap versus unrelated pairs.

This rearrangement joins TRBV10-3 to TRBJ2-1; D ambiguous. The sequence was obtained from a woman in her thirties or forties in good health. The material sequenced was blood. DNA for the CDR3: TGTGCCATCAGTGAGGCAAGGGTGGGTGAGCAGTTCTTC. Translation: CAISEARVGEQFF.